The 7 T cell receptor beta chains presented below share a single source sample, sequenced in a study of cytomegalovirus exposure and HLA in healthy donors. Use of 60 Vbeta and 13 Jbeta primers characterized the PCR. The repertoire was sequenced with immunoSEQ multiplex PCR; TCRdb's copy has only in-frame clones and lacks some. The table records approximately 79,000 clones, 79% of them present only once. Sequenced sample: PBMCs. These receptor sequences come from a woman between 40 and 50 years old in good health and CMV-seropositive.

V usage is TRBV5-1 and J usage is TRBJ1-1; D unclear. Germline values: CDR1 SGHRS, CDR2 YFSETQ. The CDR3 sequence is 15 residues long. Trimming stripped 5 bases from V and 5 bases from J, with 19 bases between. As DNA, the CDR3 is TGCGCCAGCAGGCCTGATGGGGTCGGGAGGACTGAAGCTTTCTTT. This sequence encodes CASRPDGVGRTEAFF.

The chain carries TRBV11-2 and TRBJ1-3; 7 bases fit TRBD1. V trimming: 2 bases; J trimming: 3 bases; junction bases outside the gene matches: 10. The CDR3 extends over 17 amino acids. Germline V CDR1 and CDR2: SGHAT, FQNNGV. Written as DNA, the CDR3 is TGTGCCAGCAGCTTACGTTTTGAGGGGGCAAGTGGAAACACCATATATTTT. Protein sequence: CASSLRFEGASGNTIYF.

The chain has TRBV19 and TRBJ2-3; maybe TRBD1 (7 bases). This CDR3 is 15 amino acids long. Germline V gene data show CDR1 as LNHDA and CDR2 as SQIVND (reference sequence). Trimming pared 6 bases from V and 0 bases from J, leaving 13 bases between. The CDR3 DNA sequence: TGTGCCAGTAGCTCCGGGGGACAGAGCACAGATACGCAGTATTTT. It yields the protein CASSSGGQSTDTQYF.

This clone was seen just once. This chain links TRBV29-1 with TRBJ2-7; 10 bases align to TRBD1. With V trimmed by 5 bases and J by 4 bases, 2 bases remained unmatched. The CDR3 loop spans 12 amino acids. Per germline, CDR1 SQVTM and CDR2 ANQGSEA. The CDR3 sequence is CSVRQGAYEQYF. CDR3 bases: TGCAGCGTTAGACAGGGGGCTTACGAGCAGTACTTC.

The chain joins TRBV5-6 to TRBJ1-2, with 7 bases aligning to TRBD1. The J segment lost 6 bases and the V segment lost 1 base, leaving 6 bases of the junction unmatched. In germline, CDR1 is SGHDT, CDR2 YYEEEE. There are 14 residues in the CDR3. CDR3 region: CASSLITGADGYTF. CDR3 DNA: TGTGCCAGCAGCTTGATAACAGGGGCGGATGGCTACACCTTC.

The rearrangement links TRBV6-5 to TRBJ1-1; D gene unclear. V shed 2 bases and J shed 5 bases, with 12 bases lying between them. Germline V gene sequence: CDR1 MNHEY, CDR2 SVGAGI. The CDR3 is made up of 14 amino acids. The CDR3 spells CASSYEGARTEAFF. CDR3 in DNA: TGTGCCAGCAGTTACGAGGGAGCGCGGACTGAAGCTTTCTTT.

The CDR3 bases are TGTGCCTTAACTCAGGGGCCCAATCAGCCCCAGCATTTT. This encodes CALTQGPNQPQHF. V gene TRBV30 combines with J gene TRBJ1-5; possible D gene TRBD1, 6 bases. Trimming took 7 bases from V and 3 from J, leaving 13 bases between them. Germline V lookup: CDR1 GTSNPN, CDR2 SVGIG (reference sequence). The CDR3 spans 13 residues.